This passage covers 27 T cell receptor beta chains from one sample sequenced in a study of cytomegalovirus exposure and HLA in healthy donors. The study ran its PCR with 60 Vbeta and 13 Jbeta primers. Here immunoSEQ multiplex PCR was the method, and the copy in TCRdb shows in-frame clones only, minus some. The sample has roughly 200,000 clones, more than 65% seen once. The sample comprised PBMCs. These receptors were collected from a man aged 35 to 55 in good health and CMV-seropositive.

The gene calls are TRBV19 and TRBJ2-5, with a possible D match to TRBD2 (5 bases). Germline CDR1 is LNHDA and CDR2 is SQIVND (reference sequence). The V and J ends lost 4 bases and 7 bases respectively, with 16 bases between them. The CDR3 loop spans 14 amino acids. The chain's CDR3 is CASSTQEVRGTQYF. CDR3 nucleotide sequence: TGTGCCAGTAGTACCCAGGAGGTTCGAGGGACCCAGTACTTC.

Details on this clone: Other DNA variants within this sample encode the same CDR3. V gene TRBV7-9 combines with J gene TRBJ2-7; D might be TRBD1 (6 bases). The CDR3 has 15 residues. Trimming removed 5 bases at V and 3 bases at J, with 17 bases between. Germline V gene data show CDR1 as SEHNR and CDR2 as FQNEAQ (reference sequence). CDR3 DNA sequence: TGTGCCAGCAGCCTAAGCCGAGACAGGCTCTACGAGCAGTACTTC. Encoded protein: CASSLSRDRLYEQYF.

The chain joins TRBV5-1 to TRBJ2-3; 8 bases line up with TRBD2. The CDR3 loop spans 14 amino acids. CDR1 is SGHRS, CDR2 YFSETQ, per germline. After removal of 4 bases from V and 3 bases from J, the junction contained 4 bases not matched to a gene. CDR3 amino acids: CASSPGLGTDTQYF. The CDR3 DNA sequence: TGCGCCAGCAGCCCGGGACTAGGGACAGATACGCAGTATTTT.

The V gene is TRBV7-2, the J gene TRBJ1-2, with no clear D. CDR3 length: 13 amino acids. V lost 5 bases and J lost 7, with 14 bases in between. The germline V gene has CDR1 SGHTA and CDR2 FQGNSA. The CDR3 region is CASSPTREAGYTF. The CDR3 region has the DNA TGTGCCAGCAGCCCCACAAGGGAGGCTGGCTACACCTTC.

This chain uses TRBV5-4 with TRBJ2-1; the match to TRBD2 covers 8 bases. Unmatched junction bases numbered 4, after V lost 1 base and J lost 4 bases. The CDR3 extends over 15 amino acids. Germline CDR1 reads SGHNT; CDR2 reads YYREEE (reference sequence). CDR3 nucleotide sequence: TGTGCCAGCAGCTTGAGCGGGGGCGCGTACAATGAGCAGTTCTTC. It specifies CASSLSGGAYNEQFF.

This chain uses TRBV5-1 with TRBJ1-1; 7 bases map to TRBD1. Germline trimming cut 4 bases from V and 1 base from J; bases unmatched to any gene: 4. Germline V CDR1 and CDR2: SGHRS, YFSETQ. The CDR3 runs 14 residues. The CDR3 here is CASSNRGPNTEAFF. CDR3 nucleotide sequence: TGCGCCAGCAGCAACAGGGGCCCGAACACTGAAGCTTTCTTT.

The chain joins TRBV28 to TRBJ1-3; TRBD1 is a possible D gene (5 bases). The V gene lost 2 bases and the J gene lost 0 bases, with 17 bases spanning the gap. Germline-derived CDR1 and CDR2 are MDHEN and SYDVKM. This CDR3 contains 18 residues. CDR3 sequence (DNA): TGTGCCAGCAGTTTAATTAGGGGCGGAGTGAGCTCTGGAAACACCATATATTTT. Translation gives CASSLIRGGVSSGNTIYF.

The CDR3 loop is CASSWDRGRDTQYF. The CDR3 region has the DNA TGTGCCAGCAGCTGGGACAGGGGAAGGGATACGCAGTATTTT. The rearrangement joins TRBV5-4 to TRBJ2-3; 10 positions match TRBD1. The V gene end was trimmed by 3 bases and the J gene end by 6 bases; junction bases not matched to a gene: 4. The CDR3 loop spans 14 amino acids. In germline, CDR1 is SGHNT, CDR2 YYREEE (reference sequence).

V and J are TRBV28 and TRBJ2-3, with 9 bases that match TRBD2. CDR1 and CDR2 from the germline V gene are MDHEN and SYDVKM. The junction had 12 bases not matched to a gene; V was cut back by 4 bases and J by 4 bases. The length of the CDR3 is 17 residues. CDR3 protein: CASSSSWGGREPDTQYF. The CDR3 bases are TGTGCCAGCAGTTCCTCTTGGGGCGGGAGGGAACCAGATACGCAGTATTTT.

J is TRBJ1-2 and V is TRBV28, with 8 bases identical to TRBD1. Germline V lookup: CDR1 MDHEN, CDR2 SYDVKM. V lost 7 bases, J lost 5 bases, and 9 bases stayed unmatched. The CDR3 has 14 residues. Here the CDR3 reads CASTLGQEVYGYTF. CDR3 DNA: TGTGCCAGCACCCTGGGACAGGAGGTTTATGGCTACACCTTC.

The V and J genes are TRBV9 and TRBJ2-1; 13 bases are shared with TRBD2. Germline-derived CDR1 and CDR2 are SGDLS and YYNGEE. This CDR3 spans 15 amino acids. Unmatched junction bases numbered 1, after V lost 3 bases and J lost 4 bases. CDR3 DNA: TGTGCCAGCAGCGAGACTAGCGGGGGGTACAATGAGCAGTTCTTC. It codes for CASSETSGGYNEQFF.

On this clone: The junction departs from the called germline gene at one end, perhaps through a read error. J is TRBJ1-1 and V is TRBV10-1, with D tentatively TRBD1 (6 bases). This CDR3 contains 15 residues. Germline lookup yields CDR1 WNHNN and CDR2 SYGVQD (reference sequence). CDR3 sequence (DNA): TGCGCCAGCAGTGAGGACTCGGGTCGGGACACTGAATCTTTCTTT. This translates into CASSEDSGRDTESFF.

This clone was picked up a small number of times. The rearrangement uses TRBV29-1 and TRBJ2-5; tentatively, D is TRBD1 (5 bases). CDR3 size: 13 residues. Trimming shortened V by 3 bases and J by 0 bases, and 8 bases separated the two germline ends. Germline-derived CDR1 and CDR2 are SQVTM and ANQGSEA. Written as DNA, the CDR3 is TGCAGCGTTGATTTAGGGGACCAAGAGACCCAGTACTTC. Amino acid sequence: CSVDLGDQETQYF. Full variable domain (outside the CDR3, taken from reference TRBV29-1 and TRBJ2-5): SAVISQKPSRDICQRGTSLTIQCQVDSQVTMMFWYRQQPGQSLTLIATANQGSEATYESGFVIDKFPISRPNLTFSTLTVSNMSPEDSSIYLCSVDLGDQETQYFGPGTRLLVL.

This sequence joins TRBV5-1 and TRBJ1-6, with 9 bases that match TRBD1. Germline trimming cut 3 bases from V and 9 bases from J; bases unmatched to any gene: 10. CDR1 and CDR2 (germline): SGHRS, YFSETQ. This CDR3 is built from 16 residues. The CDR3 protein is CASSSGQGTTASPLHF. Here the CDR3 DNA reads TGCGCCAGCAGCTCGGGACAGGGCACGACGGCTTCACCCCTCCACTTT.

The rearrangement uses TRBV30 and TRBJ1-1, with D unclear. In germline, CDR1 is GTSNPN, CDR2 SVGIG (reference sequence). V shed 4 bases and J shed 11 bases, with 20 bases lying between them. The CDR3 sequence is 13 residues long. CDR3 amino acids: CAWTGRRGHVAFF. CDR3 bases: TGTGCCTGGACCGGGAGGCGAGGCCACGTTGCTTTCTTT.

The chain is built from TRBV5-1 and TRBJ2-7; a possible D gene is TRBD2 (5 bases). Germline-derived CDR1 and CDR2 are SGHRS and YFSETQ. Trimming cost V 4 bases and J 6 bases, with 14 bases left between them. The CDR3 totals 13 residues. The CDR3 DNA reads as TGCGCCAGCAGCGGACCCGGAGGCACCGAGCAGTACTTC. Translated: CASSGPGGTEQYF. Filled out from reference TRBV5-1 and TRBJ2-7, the complete variable domain reads KAGVTQTPRYLIKTRGQQVTLSCSPISGHRSVSWYQQTPGQGLQFLFEYFSETQRNKGNFPGRFSGRQFSNSRSEMNVSTLELGDSALYLCASSGPGGTEQYFGPGTRLTVT.

The chain uses TRBV18 and TRBJ1-1; D is undetermined. This CDR3 contains 13 residues. The ends were cut back, 2 bases at V and 3 bases at J, with 7 bases in the middle. Germline-derived CDR1 and CDR2 are KGHSH and LQKENI. The CDR3 DNA reads TGTGCCAGCTCACCAGGTGGAGACACTGAAGCTTTCTTT. It translates to CASSPGGDTEAFF.

This rearrangement joins TRBV11-3 to TRBJ2-1; 8 nucleotides line up with TRBD2. CDR1 and CDR2 (germline): SGHNT, YENEEA. After removal of 1 base from V and 0 bases from J, the junction contained 2 bases not matched to a gene. The CDR3 is 16 amino acids. CDR3 residues: CASSLGLAGSYNEQFF. The DNA for the CDR3 is TGTGCCAGCAGCTTAGGTCTAGCGGGCTCCTACAATGAGCAGTTCTTC.

V is TRBV9 and J is TRBJ1-6, with TRBD1 identical over 9 bases. Germline V lookup: CDR1 SGDLS, CDR2 YYNGEE. J was trimmed by 7 bases and V by 3 bases; bases with no gene match: 5. The CDR3 contains 15 residues. The CDR3 reads CASSARTGANSPLHF. The CDR3 DNA reads as TGTGCCAGCAGCGCCCGGACAGGGGCGAATTCACCCCTCCACTTT.

V and J are TRBV11-3 and TRBJ1-1; possibly TRBD1 for D (5 bases). The CDR3 loop spans 13 amino acids. Trimming pared 1 base from V and 7 bases from J, leaving 10 bases between. The V gene's germline CDR1 is SGHNT and CDR2 YENEEA. In nucleotides, the CDR3 is TGTGCCAGCAGCTTAGGGCAGGGCGGTGAAGCTTTCTTT. As protein: CASSLGQGGEAFF.

This clone has just a few counts. V gene TRBV2 combines with J gene TRBJ2-1; D remains unclear. The ends were cut back, 3 bases at V and 0 bases at J, with 9 bases in the middle. The germline gives CDR1 SNHLY, CDR2 FYNNEI. The CDR3 length is 15 residues. CDR3 nucleotide sequence: TGTGCCAGCAGTGATAAACGTAGCTCCTACAATGAGCAGTTCTTC. It yields the protein CASSDKRSSYNEQFF.

The V call is TRBV7-9, the J call TRBJ2-1; 8 positions agree with TRBD2. The V segment lost 5 bases and the J segment 0 bases; nucleotides outside the gene matches: 6. This CDR3 is 16 amino acids long. Germline CDR1 reads SEHNR; CDR2 reads FQNEAQ (reference sequence). Here the CDR3 DNA reads TGTGCCAGCAGCCTTTGGCGGGGGGCCTCCTACAATGAGCAGTTCTTC. Amino acid sequence: CASSLWRGASYNEQFF.

This clone was recorded only once. The chain couples TRBV11-1 to TRBJ1-3; 7 nucleotides line up with TRBD1. Germline trimming cut 3 bases from V and 7 bases from J; bases unmatched to any gene: 9. The CDR3 length is 15 residues. Per the germline V gene, CDR1 is SGHAT and CDR2 is FQDESV (reference sequence). The CDR3 DNA reads as TGTGCCAGCAGCTTTTCAGGGGACAGCGGGAACACCATATATTTT. The encoded protein is CASSFSGDSGNTIYF.

The rearrangement uses TRBV29-1 and TRBJ2-3; 15 bases match TRBD2. CDR1 SQVTM and CDR2 ANQGSEA come from the germline V gene. This CDR3 spans 17 amino acids. V gave up 2 bases and J gave up 3 bases; unmatched junction bases: 6. The CDR3 sequence is CSVESPGLAGGTDTQYF. CDR3 DNA sequence: TGCAGCGTTGAATCACCGGGACTAGCGGGAGGTACAGATACGCAGTATTTT.

This clone was picked up a small number of times. The chain carries TRBV5-4 and TRBJ1-1; no firm D call. The V gene's germline CDR1 is SGHNT and CDR2 YYREEE (reference sequence). This CDR3 has 11 amino acids. Trimming took off 7 bases at V and 5 bases at J, with 9 bases between the two ends. As DNA, the CDR3 is TGTGCCAGCGGAAGAGGGACTGAAGCTTTCTTT. Its translation is CASGRGTEAFF.

The rearrangement links TRBV19 to TRBJ2-5, with D tentatively TRBD2 (7 bases). Germline-derived CDR1 and CDR2 are LNHDA and SQIVND (reference sequence). V was clipped by 10 bases and J by 5 bases, with 17 bases between them. CDR3 length: 13 amino acids. CDR3 amino acids: CATTTGRGETQYF. CDR3 nucleotide sequence: TGTGCCACTACCACTGGGAGGGGGGAGACCCAGTACTTC.

The CDR3 nucleotides are TGTGCCAGCAGCTTGCGGGAGGACGAGCAGTACTTC. Its translation: CASSLREDEQYF. This sequence joins TRBV7-9 and TRBJ2-7; 8 nucleotides line up with TRBD2. This CDR3 has 12 residues. Germline values: CDR1 SEHNR, CDR2 FQNEAQ (reference sequence). V lost 3 bases and J lost 5; bases outside the gene matches: 0.